Described below is a single TCR beta chain sequence and its context. Germline CDR1 MNHEY, CDR2 SMNVEV (reference sequence). The CDR3 length is 12 residues. The V end lost 5 bases, the J end lost 7 bases, and 11 bases lay between the germline ends. The data were produced by immunoSEQ multiplex PCR, yet TCRdb's version contains in-frame clones alone and is incomplete. The sample consists of under 550,000 clones, about 90% of them appearing once. The data originate from a study of blood T cell repertoires in COVID-19. This receptor was taken from a young man with COVID-19, enrolled during active disease. Material: peripheral blood. This sequence joins TRBV27 and TRBJ1-2; tentatively, D is TRBD1 (6 bases). The CDR3 DNA sequence: TGTGCCAGCAGTCTTGACAGGACTGGCTACACCTTC. Its protein is CASSLDRTGYTF.